The T cell receptor beta chain under discussion was sequenced for a study of blood T cell repertoires in COVID-19. Assay used: immunoSEQ multiplex PCR; TCRdb lists only in-frame clones, some missing. The repertoire holds roughly 200,000 clones, with around four fifths as singletons. Input material: PBMCs or T cells enriched from blood (not recorded which). The receptor's source is a man between 35 and 55 years old who had recovered from COVID-19.

CDR3 sequence: CASSLRGTSFTYEQYV. The CDR3 DNA follows: TGTGCCAGCAGCCTGAGGGGGACTAGCTTCACCTACGAGCAGTACGTC. The chain joins TRBV21-1 to TRBJ2-7; the table's D call, TRBD2, has no DNA check behind it. TRBV21-1 counts as a pseudogene. The CDR3 covers 16 residues.